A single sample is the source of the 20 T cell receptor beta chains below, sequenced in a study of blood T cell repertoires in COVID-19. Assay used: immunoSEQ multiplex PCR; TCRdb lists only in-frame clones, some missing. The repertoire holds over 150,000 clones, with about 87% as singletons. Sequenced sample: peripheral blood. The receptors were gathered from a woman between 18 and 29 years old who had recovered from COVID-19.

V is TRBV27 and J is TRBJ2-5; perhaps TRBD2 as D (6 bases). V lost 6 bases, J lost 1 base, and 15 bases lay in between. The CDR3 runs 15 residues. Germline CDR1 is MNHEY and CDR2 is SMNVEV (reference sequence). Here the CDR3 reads CASSSAGTFQETQYF. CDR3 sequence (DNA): TGTGCCAGCAGCTCTGCCGGGACTTTCCAAGAGACCCAGTACTTC.

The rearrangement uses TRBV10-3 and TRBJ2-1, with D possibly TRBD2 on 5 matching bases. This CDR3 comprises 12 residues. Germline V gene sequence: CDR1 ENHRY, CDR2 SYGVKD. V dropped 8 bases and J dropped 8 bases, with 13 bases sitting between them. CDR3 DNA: TGTGCCATCCAGCGTGCGGGCGATGAGCAGTTCTTC. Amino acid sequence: CAIQRAGDEQFF.

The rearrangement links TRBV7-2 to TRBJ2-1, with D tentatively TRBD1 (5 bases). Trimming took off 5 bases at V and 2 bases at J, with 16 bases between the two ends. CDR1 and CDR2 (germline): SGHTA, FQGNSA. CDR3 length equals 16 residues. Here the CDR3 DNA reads TGTGCCAGCAGCGCGGACCTGGACATAGCCTACAATGAGCAGTTCTTC. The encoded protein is CASSADLDIAYNEQFF.

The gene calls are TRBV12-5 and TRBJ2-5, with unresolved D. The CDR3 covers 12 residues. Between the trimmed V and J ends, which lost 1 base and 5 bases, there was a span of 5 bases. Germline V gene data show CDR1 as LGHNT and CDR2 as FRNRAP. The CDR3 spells CASGLGLETQYF. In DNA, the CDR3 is TGTGCTAGTGGTTTGGGGCTGGAGACCCAGTACTTC.

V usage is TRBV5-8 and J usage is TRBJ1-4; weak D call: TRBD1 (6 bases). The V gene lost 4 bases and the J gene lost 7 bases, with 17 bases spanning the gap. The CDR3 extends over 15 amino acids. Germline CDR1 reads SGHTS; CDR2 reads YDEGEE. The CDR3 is CASSSGTINGEKLFF. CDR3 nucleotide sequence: TGTGCCAGCAGCAGTGGGACAATCAATGGTGAAAAACTGTTTTTT.

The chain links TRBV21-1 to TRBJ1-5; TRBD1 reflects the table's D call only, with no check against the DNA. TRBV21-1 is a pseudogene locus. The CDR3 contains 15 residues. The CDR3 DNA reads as TGTGCCAGCAGCACACTGACAGGGCGCAATCAGCCCCAGCATTTT. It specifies CASSTLTGRNQPQHF.

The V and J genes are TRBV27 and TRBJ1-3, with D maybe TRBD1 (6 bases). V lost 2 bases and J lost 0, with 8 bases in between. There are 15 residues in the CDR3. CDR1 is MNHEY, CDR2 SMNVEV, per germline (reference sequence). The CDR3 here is CASSLGGHSGNTIYF. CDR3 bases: TGTGCCAGCAGTTTAGGGGGCCACTCTGGAAACACCATATATTTT.

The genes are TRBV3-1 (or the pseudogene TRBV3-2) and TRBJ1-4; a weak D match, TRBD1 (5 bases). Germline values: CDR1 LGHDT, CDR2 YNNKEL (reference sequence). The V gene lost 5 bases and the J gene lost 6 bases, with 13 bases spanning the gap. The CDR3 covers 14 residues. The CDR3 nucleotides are TGTGCCAGCAGCTCCGGGGGGGGTCATGAAAAACTGTTTTTT. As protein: CASSSGGGHEKLFF.

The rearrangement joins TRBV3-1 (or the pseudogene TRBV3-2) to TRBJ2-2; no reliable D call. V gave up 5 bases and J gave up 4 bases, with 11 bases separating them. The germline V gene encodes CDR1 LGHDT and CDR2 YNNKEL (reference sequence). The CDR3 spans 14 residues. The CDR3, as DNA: TGTGCCAGCAGCGCAAGCTCTCGCACCGGGGAGCTGTTTTTT. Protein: CASSASSRTGELFF.

CDR3 bases: TGTGCCAGCAGCTTAACGGGGGGGCCCGCAGATACGCAGTATTTT. This encodes CASSLTGGPADTQYF. V and J are TRBV7-8 and TRBJ2-3, with TRBD2 identical over 8 bases. Per germline, CDR1 SGHVS and CDR2 FQNEAQ. This CDR3 comprises 15 residues. V dropped 2 bases and J dropped 4; count of bases not matched to a gene: 5.

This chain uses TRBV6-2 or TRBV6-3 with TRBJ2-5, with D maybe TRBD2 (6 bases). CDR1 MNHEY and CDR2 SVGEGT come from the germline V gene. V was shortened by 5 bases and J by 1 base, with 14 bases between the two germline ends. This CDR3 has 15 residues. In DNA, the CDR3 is TGTGCCAGCAGTCCGCGGAACGGGGGCCAAGAGACCCAGTACTTC. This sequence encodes CASSPRNGGQETQYF.

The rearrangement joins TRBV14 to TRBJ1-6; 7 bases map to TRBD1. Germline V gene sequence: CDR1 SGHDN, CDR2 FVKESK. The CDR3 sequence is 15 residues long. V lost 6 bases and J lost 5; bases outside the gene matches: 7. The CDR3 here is CASSRDRVHNSPLHF. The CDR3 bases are TGTGCCAGCAGTCGGGACAGAGTCCATAATTCACCCCTCCACTTT.

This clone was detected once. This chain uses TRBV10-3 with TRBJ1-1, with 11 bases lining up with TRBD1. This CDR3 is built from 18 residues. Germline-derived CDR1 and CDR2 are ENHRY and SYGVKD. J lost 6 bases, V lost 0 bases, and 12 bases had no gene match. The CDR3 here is CAISESKGQGARDAEAFF. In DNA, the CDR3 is TGTGCCATCAGTGAGTCAAAAGGACAGGGGGCCCGGGACGCTGAAGCTTTCTTT.

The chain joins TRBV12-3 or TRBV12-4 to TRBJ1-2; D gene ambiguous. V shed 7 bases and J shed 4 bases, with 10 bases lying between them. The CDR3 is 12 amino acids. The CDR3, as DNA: TGTGCCAGCACCTCGGCGGCCTATGGCTACACCTTC. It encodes CASTSAAYGYTF.

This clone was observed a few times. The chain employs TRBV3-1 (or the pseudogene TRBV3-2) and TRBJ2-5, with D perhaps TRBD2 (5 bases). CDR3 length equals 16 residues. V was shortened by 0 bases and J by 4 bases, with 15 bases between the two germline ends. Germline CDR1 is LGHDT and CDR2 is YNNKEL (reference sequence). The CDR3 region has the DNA TGTGCCAGCAGCCAAGAGGTAACTAGAGGAAGAGAGACCCAGTACTTC. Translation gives CASSQEVTRGRETQYF.

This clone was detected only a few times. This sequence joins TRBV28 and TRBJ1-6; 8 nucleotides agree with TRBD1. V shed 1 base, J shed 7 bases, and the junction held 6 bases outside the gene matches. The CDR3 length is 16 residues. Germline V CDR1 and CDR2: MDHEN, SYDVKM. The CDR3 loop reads CASSLLTTGENSPLHF. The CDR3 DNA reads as TGTGCCAGCAGTTTATTAACGACAGGGGAAAATTCACCCCTCCACTTT.

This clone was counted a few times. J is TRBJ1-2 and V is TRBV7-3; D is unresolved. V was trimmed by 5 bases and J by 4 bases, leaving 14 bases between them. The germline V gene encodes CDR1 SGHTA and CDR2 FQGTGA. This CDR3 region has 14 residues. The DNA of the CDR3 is TGTGCCAGCAGCCCACTACTAGCGAGCTATGGCTACACCTTC. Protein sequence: CASSPLLASYGYTF.

The CDR3 coding sequence is TGTGCCAGCAGCGTAGCGGGGGGCACTGGAAACACCATATATTTT. This encodes CASSVAGGTGNTIYF. V usage is TRBV9 and J usage is TRBJ1-3, with a possible D match to TRBD1 (6 bases). The CDR3 is 15 residues long. The V end was cut by 0 bases, the J end by 2 bases, with 9 bases between. Germline V gene lookup returns CDR1 SGDLS and CDR2 YYNGEE.

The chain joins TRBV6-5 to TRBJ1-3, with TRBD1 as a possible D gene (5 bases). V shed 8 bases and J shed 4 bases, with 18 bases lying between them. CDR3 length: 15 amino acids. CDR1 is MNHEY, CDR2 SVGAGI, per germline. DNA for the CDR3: TGTGCCAGCCGCCCCGAGCAGGGTGCCGGAAACACCATATATTTT. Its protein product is CASRPEQGAGNTIYF.

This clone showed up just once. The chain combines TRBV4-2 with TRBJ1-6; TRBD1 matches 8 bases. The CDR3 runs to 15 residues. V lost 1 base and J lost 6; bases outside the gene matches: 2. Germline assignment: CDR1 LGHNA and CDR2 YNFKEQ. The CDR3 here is CASSQVGTGNSPLHF. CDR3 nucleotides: TGTGCCAGCAGCCAAGTGGGGACAGGTAATTCACCCCTCCACTTT.